This T cell receptor beta chain came from a study of Ad26.COV2.S vaccination and SARS-CoV-2 variants (dated by TCRdb to the early 2020s). About the study as a whole: Donors in the vaccine arm were drawn from COV1001, a phase I-IIa trial of Ad26.COV2.S in healthy adults that was multicentre, randomized, double-blind and placebo-controlled. Ad26.COV2.S was administered intramuscularly at 5 x 10^10 or 1 x 10^11 viral particles, either as a single shot or as two shots given 56 days apart. TCRbeta repertoire sequencing was used to assess the specificity and breadth of SARS-CoV-2-reactive T cell receptors after Ad26.COV2.S vaccination. The TCR-sequenced set comprised approximately 32 samples: approximately 20 Ad26.COV2.S vaccine recipients, 5 placebo recipients and 8 SARS-CoV-2 convalescent individuals. Participants in the trial were split at random into five groups of five each, receiving low-dose or high-dose Ad26.COV2.S once or twice, or else placebo on both occasions. Investigators did not know the trial group allocation while performing experiments and assessing outcomes.

Here is what the overall study found, with its caveats: Comparing responses between vaccine doses or regimens was not something the study was powered to do. Spike-specific TCR breadth was higher in Ad26.COV2.S recipients than in placebo recipients (P = 0.0014). After vaccination, spike-specific CD8+ and CD4+ T cell responses were reported to show substantial breadth. Comparable non-spike TCR breadth was observed between vaccine and placebo recipients, consistent with only spike being contained in the vaccine. The authors noted that the TCR breadth and depth analyses may have underestimated total T cell responses.

The intended sense of this specimen's treatment or condition label: roughly 20 received Ad26.COV2.S at low or high dose, single or two shots; roughly five received placebo; per-sample allocation not given. Repertoires of vaccine and placebo recipients were sequenced from samples taken on day 63 after the first injection. In Cohort 1b, 25 to 30 adults aged 18-55 years were enrolled at a single site in Boston, USA, between 29 July and 7 August 2020. As a vaccine, Ad26.COV2.S was a replication-incompetent adenovirus type 26 vector that expressed a prefusion-stabilized SARS-CoV-2 spike protein derived from the original Wuhan strain. The V and J ends are trimmed by 3 bases and 14 bases, leaving 11 bases between them. The CDR3 spans 10 residues, from the cysteine through the phenylalanine. Solely the CDR3 DNA is kept, with 30 bases framed from the first base. According to the germline V gene (reference sequence), CDR1 reads GTSNPN and CDR2 reads SVGIG.

This clone has a handful of counts. The antigen it recognizes is unknown. No base quality values were provided; no much bigger clone lies one nucleotide off. TCRbeta CDR3 regions were sequenced with the immunoSEQ Assay. After extraction, genomic DNA underwent amplification by bias-controlled multiplex PCR, followed by high-throughput sequencing. The original pipeline was this. To quantify the absolute abundance of each unique TCRbeta CDR3 region, sequences were collapsed and filtered. T cell fraction was estimated by normalization of TCRbeta template counts to usable DNA, with usable DNA being measured through amplification of reference genes present in all nucleated cells. Repertoire TCRs were annotated as SARS-CoV-2-specific when V gene, CDR3 amino acid sequence and J gene were exactly matched to a known reactive TCR set. The reference SARS-CoV-2 TCR set was derived from MIRA and filtered for enrichment in COVID-19-positive ImmuneCODE repertoires, a step that removed public or cross-reactive TCRs. Based on the MIRA antigens, annotated TCRs were further analysed at the level of specific ORF or position within ORF. Breadth was defined as the number of annotated unique rearrangements divided by the total number of unique productive rearrangements, and depth was defined as the summed frequency of the annotated unique rearrangements. Two-sided Wilcoxon rank-sum tests were used to compare TCR breadth between groups. TCRdb mirrors the immuneACCESS table, restricted to in-frame sequences. Some clones are absent from its copies; in checked studies, under half trace to an unresolved V gene, and the reason for the others is unknown. That table furnishes V, J and clone size, whereas the DNA furnished D and trimming. The sample table contains 330,000 or so clones; only one count was recorded for roughly 90% of them. The ten largest make up around 5.5% of the sample.

The sequences come from peripheral blood, collected in a trial of Ad26.COV2.S vaccine versus placebo. The TCR was taken from a person aged 18 to 59 who received the Ad26.COV2.S COVID-19 vaccine or a placebo. The rearrangement joined TRBV30 to TRBJ2-1; the D gene could be either TRBD1 or TRBD2, each agreeing at 5 bases. The nucleotides read TGTGCCTGGAGGCCCGGGACCGAGTTCTTC. The translation is CAWRPGTEFF.